These 22 T cell receptor beta chains originate from one sample sequenced in a study of T-cell memory formation after mild COVID-19. Each CDR3 protein gets one entry after TCRdb re-called the 5' RACE reads with MiXCR. The data contain 150,000 or so distinct CDR3 sequences, roughly 24% of them seen just once; the ten biggest clones take up approximately 24%. Input material: PBMCs or a T cell subset sorted from them (not recorded which). Receptors were obtained from an adult woman who had mild COVID-19 (a few samples of this study predate the infection). Cell type and time point are not known.

This clonotype was seen a few times. The chain uses TRBV2 and TRBJ1-5; 8 nucleotides align to TRBD1. Trimming cost V 3 bases and J 3 bases; bases outside gene matches: 7. Per germline, CDR1 SNHLY and CDR2 FYNNEI. The CDR3 has 16 residues. CDR3 coding DNA: TGTGCCAGCAGTGAGTTTGGGACAGGTTTCAATCAGCCCCAGCATTTT. Translation: CASSEFGTGFNQPQHF.

This clonotype has a handful of counts. V is TRBV10-3 and J is TRBJ2-1, with unresolved D. The germline V and J ends were trimmed by 1 base and 8 bases, with 12 bases remaining between them. Germline-derived CDR1 and CDR2 are ENHRY and SYGVKD. The CDR3 length is 14 residues. The CDR3 sequence: CAISEFEAADEQFF. The DNA of the CDR3 is TGTGCCATCAGTGAGTTCGAAGCAGCCGATGAGCAGTTCTTC.

This chain connects TRBV5-1 to TRBJ2-7; TRBD1 matches 7 bases. Germline V gene sequence: CDR1 SGHRS, CDR2 YFSETQ. Trimming took 6 bases from V and 12 from J; bases not matched to a gene: 15. CDR3 length: 13 amino acids. The CDR3 is CASTDRASGSSYF. CDR3 in DNA: TGCGCCAGCACCGACAGGGCATCGGGTAGTTCGTACTTC.

The chain combines TRBV4-1 with TRBJ2-2, with TRBD2 matching 10 bases. The V gene end was trimmed by 0 bases and the J gene end by 4 bases; junction bases not matched to a gene: 5. This CDR3 is built from 17 residues. The V gene's germline CDR1 is MGHRA and CDR2 YSYEKL. CDR3 coding DNA: TGCGCCAGCAGCCAAGATCCCACTAGCGGGATCACCGGGGAGCTGTTTTTT. Encoded protein: CASSQDPTSGITGELFF.

The chain uses TRBV27 and TRBJ2-1; tentatively, D is TRBD1 (5 bases). The V end lost 6 bases, the J end lost 3 bases, and 15 bases lay between the germline ends. CDR1 MNHEY and CDR2 SMNVEV come from the germline V gene (reference sequence). This CDR3 has 15 amino acids. The CDR3 here is CASSQYRWIYNEQFF. The CDR3 DNA reads as TGTGCCAGCAGCCAATACAGGTGGATCTACAATGAGCAGTTCTTC.

This clonotype was observed a handful of times. The chain links TRBV3-1 to TRBJ2-1; 9 bases are shared with TRBD2. This CDR3 is 19 amino acids long. V shed 3 bases and J 7 bases; nucleotides not matched to a gene: 19. Germline V gives CDR1 LGHDT, CDR2 YNNKEL (reference sequence). The CDR3, as DNA: TGTGCCAGCAGCCATAGTAAGACCCGCGGGGGGGCCGGAAGGAATGAGCAGTTCTTC. Its translation is CASSHSKTRGGAGRNEQFF.

The V gene is TRBV27, the J gene TRBJ2-1; no definite D call. V lost 7 bases and J lost 8, with 9 bases in between. CDR1 and CDR2 from the germline V gene are MNHEY and SMNVEV (reference sequence). This CDR3 has 11 residues. The CDR3 nucleotides read TGTGCCAGCACCGGCGTATATGAGCAGTTCTTC. The encoded protein is CASTGVYEQFF.

This clonotype was seen a few times. The J gene is TRBJ2-6, the V gene TRBV7-6, with D possibly TRBD1 on 7 matching bases. This CDR3 is 17 amino acids long. Trimming left V 5 bases short and J 0 bases short, with 14 bases between. Germline V gives CDR1 SGHVS, CDR2 FNYEAQ. The CDR3 protein is CASSLGQGGSGANVLTF. The CDR3 DNA reads as TGTGCCAGCAGCCTTGGGCAGGGGGGCTCTGGGGCCAACGTCCTGACTTTC.

This clonotype was recorded at least ten times. CDR3 sequence (DNA): TGTGCCAGCAGCACTAGCGGGAGCTACGAGCAGTACTTC. Its translation is CASSTSGSYEQYF. V and J are TRBV7-6 and TRBJ2-7, with 11 bases lining up with TRBD2. V lost 5 bases to trimming and J lost 3 bases; unmatched junction nucleotides: 0. The CDR3 is made up of 13 amino acids. The germline gives CDR1 SGHVS, CDR2 FNYEAQ.

This clonotype was seen only a few times. J is TRBJ2-6 and V is TRBV24-1, with D uncertain. The CDR3 runs to 17 residues. V lost 5 bases to trimming and J lost 0 bases, with 13 bases between them. Germline lookup yields CDR1 KGHDR and CDR2 SFDVKD. The CDR3 DNA is TGTGCCACCAGTGGACGCCCAAGGGACTCTGGGGCCAACGTCCTGACTTTC. Residues: CATSGRPRDSGANVLTF.

The V call is TRBV21-1, the J call TRBJ1-2; the table calls TRBD1, which could not be checked here. TRBV21-1 is labeled a pseudogene. This CDR3 has 15 residues. The CDR3 sequence: CASSATDRGEDGYTF. As DNA, the CDR3 is TGTGCCAGCAGCGCCACGGACAGGGGAGAAGATGGCTACACCTTC.

The rearrangement links TRBV27 to TRBJ1-1; D not certain. Germline values: CDR1 MNHEY, CDR2 SMNVEV (reference sequence). V was cut by 2 bases and J by 6 bases, with 10 bases left in between. The CDR3 totals 13 residues. The chain's CDR3 is CASSLNGKPEAFF. The CDR3 DNA reads TGTGCCAGCAGTTTAAACGGGAAGCCTGAAGCTTTCTTT.

This chain connects TRBV25-1 to TRBJ1-2; no clear D gene. Germline-derived CDR1 and CDR2 are MGHDK and SYGVNS. The CDR3 is made up of 16 amino acids. The germline V and J ends were trimmed by 0 bases and 0 bases, with 11 bases remaining between them. CDR3 in DNA: TGTGCCAGCAGTGAATACGACACATCAACTAACTATGGCTACACCTTC. This encodes CASSEYDTSTNYGYTF.

This clonotype has a handful of counts. V gene TRBV30 combines with J gene TRBJ2-5; tentative D call: TRBD2 (5 bases). V was cut by 1 base and J by 5 bases, with 14 bases left in between. Germline V gene lookup returns CDR1 GTSNPN and CDR2 SVGIG (reference sequence). This CDR3 spans 14 amino acids. CDR3: CAWSGVRVWETQYF. In DNA, the CDR3 is TGTGCCTGGAGTGGGGTGAGGGTGTGGGAGACCCAGTACTTC.

There are a few counts of this clonotype. The V and J genes are TRBV7-6 and TRBJ2-1; no firm D call. V was pared by 4 bases and J by 4 bases, with 5 bases between. This CDR3 spans 12 amino acids. Germline V gene sequence: CDR1 SGHVS, CDR2 FNYEAQ. The DNA of the CDR3 is TGTGCCAGCAGCTCTGCTTACAATGAGCAGTTCTTC. The encoded protein is CASSSAYNEQFF.

The V and J genes are TRBV12-3 or TRBV12-4 and TRBJ1-5; 9 positions agree with TRBD1. After removal of 4 bases from V and 13 bases from J, the junction contained 2 bases not matched to a gene. This CDR3 is built from 11 residues. Here the CDR3 reads CASSSTGGQHF. The CDR3 bases are TGTGCCAGCAGTTCGACAGGGGGTCAGCATTTT.

The chain joins TRBV20-1 to TRBJ2-1; 10 bases agree with TRBD2. Germline V gives CDR1 DFQATT, CDR2 SNEGSKA (reference sequence). Unmatched junction bases numbered 7, after V lost 5 bases and J lost 3 bases. This CDR3 has 15 amino acids. CDR3 bases: TGCAGTGCTGGGACGAGACTAGCGGGCTACAATGAGCAGTTCTTC. It translates to CSAGTRLAGYNEQFF.

The chain recombines TRBV5-5 with TRBJ2-7; 10 bases agree with TRBD2. Per germline, CDR1 SGHKS and CDR2 YYEKEE (reference sequence). The CDR3 length is 15 residues. With V trimmed by 4 bases and J by 5 bases, 9 bases remained unmatched. CDR3 in DNA: TGTGCCAGCAGCCCTACGAGCGGGGGGGTACACGAGCAGTACTTC. It translates to CASSPTSGGVHEQYF.

In its sample, this clonotype was seen a few times. The chain recombines TRBV24-1 with TRBJ2-3; D unclear. Trimming left V 3 bases short and J 1 base short, with 10 bases between. Germline assignment: CDR1 KGHDR and CDR2 SFDVKD. The CDR3 loop spans 15 amino acids. The CDR3 sequence: CATSDRSLRTDTQYF. In nucleotides, the CDR3 is TGTGCCACCAGTGATCGATCACTCCGCACAGATACGCAGTATTTT.

Only a few counts were recorded for this clonotype. This sequence joins TRBV9 and TRBJ2-1; the match to TRBD2 covers 12 bases. The germline V gene has CDR1 SGDLS and CDR2 YYNGEE. The CDR3 runs 16 residues. V gave up 3 bases and J gave up 3 bases; unmatched junction bases: 4. The CDR3 region has the DNA TGTGCCAGCAGCGCCGGACTAGCGGGGCGCTACAATGAGCAGTTCTTC. Amino acid sequence: CASSAGLAGRYNEQFF.

The sample holds a few counts of this clonotype. Relative to the germline gene, one junction end is altered; a read error may explain this. The chain uses TRBV13 and TRBJ2-7, with 8 nucleotides matching TRBD1. CDR1 and CDR2 (germline): PRHDT, FYEKMQ (reference sequence). CDR3 length equals 13 residues. CDR3 sequence: CASSSSSGTGQYF. The CDR3 DNA reads as TGTGCCAGTAGCTCTTCTTCCGGGACAGGGCAGTACTTC.

This clonotype has more than one count but fewer than ten. J is TRBJ2-7 and V is TRBV12-3 or TRBV12-4; D is perhaps TRBD1 (6 bases). The CDR3 covers 14 residues. The V end was cut by 1 base, the J end by 6 bases, with 13 bases between. The CDR3 loop reads CASSLEDRATEQYF. As DNA, the CDR3 is TGTGCCAGCAGTTTAGAGGACAGAGCAACCGAGCAGTACTTC.